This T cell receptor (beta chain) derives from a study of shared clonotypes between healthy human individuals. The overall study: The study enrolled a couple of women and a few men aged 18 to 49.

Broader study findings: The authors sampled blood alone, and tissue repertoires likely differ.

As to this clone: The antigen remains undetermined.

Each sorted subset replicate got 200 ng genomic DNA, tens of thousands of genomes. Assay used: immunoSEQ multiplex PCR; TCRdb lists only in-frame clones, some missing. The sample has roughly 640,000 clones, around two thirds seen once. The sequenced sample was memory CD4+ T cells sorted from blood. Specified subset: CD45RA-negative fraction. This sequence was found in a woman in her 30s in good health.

The CDR3 DNA reads TGTGCCAGCAGCTTAGTAGTACTAGTTAACAATGAGCAGTTCTTC. Its protein is CASSLVVLVNNEQFF. The V call is TRBV7-2, the J call TRBJ2-1; D might be TRBD2 (5 bases). The CDR3 spans 15 residues. Germline CDR1 SGHTA, CDR2 FQGNSA. V was shortened by 1 base and J by 5 bases, with 12 bases between the two germline ends.